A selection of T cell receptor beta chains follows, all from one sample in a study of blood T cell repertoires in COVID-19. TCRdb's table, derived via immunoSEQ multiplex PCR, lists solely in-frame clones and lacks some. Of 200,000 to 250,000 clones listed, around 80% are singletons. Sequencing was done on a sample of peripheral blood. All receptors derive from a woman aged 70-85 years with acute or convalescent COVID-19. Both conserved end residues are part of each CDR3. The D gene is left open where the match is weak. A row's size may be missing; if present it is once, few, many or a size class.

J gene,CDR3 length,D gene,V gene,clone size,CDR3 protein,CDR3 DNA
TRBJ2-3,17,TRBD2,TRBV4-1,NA,CASSQEGTSGSTDTQYF,TGCGCCAGCAGCCAAGAAGGGACTAGCGGGAGCACAGATACGCAGTATTTT
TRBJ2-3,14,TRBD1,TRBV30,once,CAWSRGQGADTQYF,TGTGCCTGGAGTCGGGGACAGGGCGCAGATACGCAGTATTTT
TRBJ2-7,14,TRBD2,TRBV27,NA,CASRLGTSGYEQYF,TGTGCCAGCAGATTAGGGACTAGCGGCTACGAGCAGTACTTC
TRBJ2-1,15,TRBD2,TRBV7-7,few,CASSPSGSPYNEQFF,TGTGCTAGCAGCCCTAGCGGGAGTCCCTACAATGAGCAGTTCTTC
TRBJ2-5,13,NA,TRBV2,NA,CASSVGYQETQYF,TGTGCCAGCAGTGTGGGCTACCAAGAGACCCAGTACTTC
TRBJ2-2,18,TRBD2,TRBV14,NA,CASSQDTGLAGNTGELFF,TGTGCCAGCAGCCAAGATACGGGACTAGCGGGGAACACCGGGGAGCTGTTTTTT
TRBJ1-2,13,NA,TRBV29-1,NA,CSVGKGELYGYTF,TGCAGCGTTGGTAAGGGAGAGCTCTATGGCTACACCTTC
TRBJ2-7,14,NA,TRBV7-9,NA,CASSPNGVTYEQYF,TGTGCCAGCAGCCCAAACGGAGTGACCTACGAGCAGTACTTC
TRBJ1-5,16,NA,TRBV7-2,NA,CASSLGRRASNQPQHF,TGTGCCAGCAGCTTAGGACGCAGGGCTAGCAATCAGCCCCAGCATTTT
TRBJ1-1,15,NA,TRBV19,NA,CASSHGSGTQEEAFF,TGTGCCAGTAGTCACGGTTCAGGGACTCAAGAAGAAGCTTTCTTT
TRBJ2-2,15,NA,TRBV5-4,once,CASSSRATNTGELFF,TGTGCCAGCAGCTCCAGGGCCACGAACACCGGGGAGCTGTTTTTT
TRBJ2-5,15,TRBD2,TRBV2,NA,CASSEQLTSLVTQYF,TGTGCCAGCAGTGAACAACTGACTAGCTTGGTGACCCAGTACTTC
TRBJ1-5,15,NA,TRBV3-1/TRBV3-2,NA,CASSRTGTGDQPQHF,TGTGCCAGCAGCCGCACCGGTACAGGCGATCAGCCCCAGCATTTT
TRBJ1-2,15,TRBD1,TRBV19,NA,CASSSSRQGAHGYTF,TGTGCCAGTAGTTCGAGCCGACAGGGGGCGCATGGCTACACCTTC
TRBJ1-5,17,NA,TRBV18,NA,CASSPSTAGGGNQPQHF,TGTGCCAGCTCACCTTCGACAGCAGGAGGGGGCAATCAGCCCCAGCATTTT
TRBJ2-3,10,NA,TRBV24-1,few,CATGEDTQYF,TGTGCCACGGGCGAGGATACGCAGTATTTT
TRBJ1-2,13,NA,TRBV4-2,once,CASSQGQLYGYTF,TGTGCCAGCAGCCAAGGACAGTTATATGGCTACACCTTC
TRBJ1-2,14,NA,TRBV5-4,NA,CASSFAQELYGYTF,TGTGCCAGCAGCTTCGCACAGGAACTTTATGGCTACACCTTC
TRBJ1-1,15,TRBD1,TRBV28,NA,CANVSDRVRNTEAFF,TGTGCCAACGTCTCGGACAGGGTCAGGAACACTGAAGCTTTCTTT
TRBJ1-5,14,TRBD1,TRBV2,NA,CASRTGYSNQPQHF,TGTGCCAGCAGGACAGGGTATAGCAATCAGCCCCAGCATTTT
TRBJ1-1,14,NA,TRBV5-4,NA,CASSLASMNTEAFF,TGTGCCAGCAGCTTGGCATCCATGAACACTGAAGCTTTCTTT
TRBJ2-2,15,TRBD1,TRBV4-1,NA,CASSQAQGAAGELFF,TGCGCCAGCAGCCAAGCGCAGGGGGCGGCCGGGGAGCTGTTTTTT
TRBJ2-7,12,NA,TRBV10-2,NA,CASSELRYEQYF,TGCGCCAGCAGTGAGTTGAGATACGAGCAGTACTTC
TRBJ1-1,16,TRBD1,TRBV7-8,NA,CASSSRTGGRNTEAFF,TGTGCCAGCAGCTCGCGGACAGGGGGCCGGAACACTGAAGCTTTCTTT
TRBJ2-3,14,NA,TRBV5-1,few,CASSPETSTDTQYF,TGCGCCAGCTCTCCCGAAACTAGCACAGATACGCAGTATTTT
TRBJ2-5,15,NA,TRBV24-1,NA,CATSDFKGPQETQYF,TGTGCCACCAGTGATTTTAAGGGGCCCCAAGAGACCCAGTACTTC
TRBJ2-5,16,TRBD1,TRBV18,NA,CASSPGQVATQETQYF,TGTGCCAGCTCACCCGGACAGGTGGCAACCCAAGAGACCCAGTACTTC
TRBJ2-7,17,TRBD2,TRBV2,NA,CASSESLLTGGRNEQYF,TGTGCCAGCAGTGAAAGTCTTTTAACGGGAGGGCGGAACGAGCAGTACTTC
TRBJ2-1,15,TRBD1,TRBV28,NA,CASSPTGGPTNEQFF,TGTGCCAGCAGTCCTACAGGGGGCCCGACCAATGAGCAGTTCTTC
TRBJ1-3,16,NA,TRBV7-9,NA,CASSLGGLLSGNTIYF,TGTGCCAGCAGCTTAGGGGGACTCCTCTCTGGAAACACCATATATTTT
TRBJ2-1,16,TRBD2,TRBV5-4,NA,CASSSGTSGSEGEQFF,TGTGCCAGCAGCTCAGGTACTAGCGGGAGCGAAGGTGAGCAGTTCTTC
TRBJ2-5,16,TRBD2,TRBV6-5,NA,CASSSTLAGGRETQYF,TGTGCCAGCAGTTCAACCTTAGCGGGAGGCAGGGAGACCCAGTACTTC
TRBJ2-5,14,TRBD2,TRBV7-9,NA,CASREAGGPETQYF,TGTGCCAGCAGGGAAGCGGGAGGGCCAGAGACCCAGTACTTC
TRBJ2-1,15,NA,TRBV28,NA,CASSGSGQGGNEQFF,TGTGCCAGCAGCGGCTCGGGCCAAGGGGGCAATGAGCAGTTCTTC
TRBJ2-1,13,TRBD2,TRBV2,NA,CASNLAGGNEQFF,TGTGCCAGCAATCTAGCGGGAGGGAATGAGCAGTTCTTC
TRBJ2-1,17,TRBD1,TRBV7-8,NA,CASSLRGRGTGRSEQFF,TGTGCCAGCAGCTTAAGGGGTCGGGGGACAGGGAGAAGTGAGCAGTTCTTC
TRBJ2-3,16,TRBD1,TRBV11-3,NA,CASSRGGRMGTDTQYF,TGTGCCAGCAGCCGAGGGGGCCGCATGGGCACAGATACGCAGTATTTT
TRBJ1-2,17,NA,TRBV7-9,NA,CASSLYGGARTSFGYTF,TGTGCCAGCAGTTTATATGGGGGGGCCCGCACTAGCTTTGGCTACACCTTC
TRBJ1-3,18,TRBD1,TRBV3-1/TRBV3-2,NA,CASSQRGTAFSSGNTIYF,TGTGCCAGCAGCCAAAGAGGGACAGCTTTTTCCTCTGGAAACACCATATATTTT
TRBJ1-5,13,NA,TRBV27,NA,CASSRQGNQPQHF,TGTGCCAGCAGTAGACAGGGCAATCAGCCCCAGCATTTT
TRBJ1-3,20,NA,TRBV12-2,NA,CASRLPRDRGRVSSGNTIYF,TGTGCAAGTCGCTTACCAAGGGACAGGGGGCGGGTGAGCTCTGGAAACACCATATATTTT
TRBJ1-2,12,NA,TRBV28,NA,CASSLNTYGYTF,TGTGCCAGCAGTTTAAACACCTATGGCTACACCTTC
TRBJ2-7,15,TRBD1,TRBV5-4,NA,CASRRTGGPSYEQYF,TGTGCCAGCAGGCGGACAGGGGGACCCTCCTACGAGCAGTACTTC
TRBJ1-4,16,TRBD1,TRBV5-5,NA,CASSRTPGQGEEKLFF,TGTGCCAGCAGCCGAACTCCGGGACAGGGGGAAGAAAAACTGTTTTTT
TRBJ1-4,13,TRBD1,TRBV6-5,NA,CASSSGTVEKLFF,TGTGCCAGCAGTTCCGGGACAGTCGAAAAACTGTTTTTT
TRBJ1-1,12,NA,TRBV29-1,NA,CSGGQMNTEAFF,TGCAGCGGCGGACAGATGAACACTGAAGCTTTCTTT
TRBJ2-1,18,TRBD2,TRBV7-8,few,CASSLDPRGLADYNEQFF,TGTGCCAGCAGCTTAGATCCCCGGGGACTAGCGGATTACAATGAGCAGTTCTTC
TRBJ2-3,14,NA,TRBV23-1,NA,CASRDILSTDTQYF,TGCGCCAGCAGGGACATCTTGAGCACAGATACGCAGTATTTT
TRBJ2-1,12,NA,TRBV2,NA,CASTGAYNEQFF,TGTGCCAGCACCGGGGCCTACAATGAGCAGTTCTTC
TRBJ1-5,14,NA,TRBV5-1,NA,CASSLVGPWEPQHF,TGCGCCAGCAGCTTGGTTGGGCCTTGGGAGCCCCAGCATTTT
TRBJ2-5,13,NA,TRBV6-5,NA,CASSPTAQETQYF,TGTGCCAGCAGCCCCACAGCCCAAGAGACCCAGTACTTC
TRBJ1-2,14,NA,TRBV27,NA,CASSFGGLNYGYTF,TGTGCCAGCAGTTTCGGAGGGCTTAACTATGGCTACACCTTC
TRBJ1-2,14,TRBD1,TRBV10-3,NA,CAIRDPGQARGYTF,TGTGCCATCAGGGACCCGGGACAGGCTAGGGGCTACACCTTC
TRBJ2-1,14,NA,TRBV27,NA,CASSLAAIYNEQFF,TGTGCCAGCAGTTTAGCGGCAATTTACAATGAGCAGTTCTTC
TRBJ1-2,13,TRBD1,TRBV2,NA,CASSRGQEEGYTF,TGTGCCAGCAGTCGGGGACAGGAAGAGGGCTACACCTTC